This T cell receptor beta chain was obtained from a study of cytomegalovirus exposure and HLA in healthy donors. Study-wide results and limits: In a later analysis, first-cohort TCR clusters were found to tend to co-occur in the approximately 120 validation repertoires.

Per the germline V gene, CDR1 is MGHRA and CDR2 is YSYEKL. The CDR3 spans 14 residues. Trimming cost V 0 bases and J 6 bases, with 10 bases left between them. Details on this clone: What it binds is not known.

Generated by immunoSEQ multiplex PCR, the TCRdb table keeps only in-frame clones and is missing some. The data contain hundreds of thousands of clones, about nine tenths of them singletons. The source material was PBMCs. The rearrangement joins TRBV4-1 to TRBJ2-3; D gene unclear. This TCR was recovered from a young woman in good health and CMV-seropositive. The CDR3 region is CASSQDAATDTQYF. The CDR3 coding sequence is TGCGCCAGCAGCCAAGATGCGGCAACGGATACGCAGTATTTT.